Listed here are 3 T cell receptor beta chains from one sample, sequenced in a study of T cell responses to AZD1222 COVID-19 vaccine listed by TCRdb under 2021. The time point label on this specimen signifies: baseline before first vaccination. Libraries were built with the immunoSEQ multiplex PCR assay. The clones in this table, taken by TCRdb from immuneACCESS, are in-frame only. Not every clone is retained; where verified, under half of the shortfall comes from an unresolved V gene, and the cause of the rest is unknown. The sample table holds 160,000 or so clones, of which roughly nine tenths were seen once. The top ten clones comprise around 2% of the sample. Here the sequenced sample was peripheral blood, taken on day 0 of AZD1222 vaccination. These receptors were collected from an adult in good health.

The genes are TRBV7-2 and TRBJ1-5; TRBD1 matches 7 bases. Unmatched junction bases numbered 5, after V lost 2 bases and J lost 4 bases. CDR1 is SGHTA and CDR2 is FQGNSA in the germline V gene. The CDR3 runs 15 residues. CDR3 nucleotides: TGTGCCAGCAGCTTAAGAGGGGGCCGGAATCAGCCCCAGCATTTT. The encoded protein is CASSLRGGRNQPQHF.

The sample holds a few counts of this clone. J is TRBJ2-3 and V is TRBV6-4; D may correspond to TRBD1 or TRBD2 (6 bases each). CDR3 length: 14 residues. Trimming removed 6 bases from V and 3 bases from J, with 13 bases in between. Germline CDR1 reads MRHNA; CDR2 reads SNTAGT. CDR3 nucleotide sequence: TGTGCCAGCAGGGGCCGGGGGCAGACAGATACGCAGTATTTT. The encoded protein is CASRGRGQTDTQYF.

The V gene is TRBV10-3, the J gene TRBJ1-1; TRBD1 might be the D (5 bases). CDR3 size: 16 residues. Trimming removed 0 bases from V and 5 bases from J, with 16 bases in between. Germline-derived CDR1 and CDR2 are ENHRY and SYGVKD. The CDR3 loop reads CAISESPGARGTEAFF. The CDR3 DNA reads TGTGCCATCAGTGAGTCCCCCGGGGCGCGAGGAACTGAAGCTTTCTTT.